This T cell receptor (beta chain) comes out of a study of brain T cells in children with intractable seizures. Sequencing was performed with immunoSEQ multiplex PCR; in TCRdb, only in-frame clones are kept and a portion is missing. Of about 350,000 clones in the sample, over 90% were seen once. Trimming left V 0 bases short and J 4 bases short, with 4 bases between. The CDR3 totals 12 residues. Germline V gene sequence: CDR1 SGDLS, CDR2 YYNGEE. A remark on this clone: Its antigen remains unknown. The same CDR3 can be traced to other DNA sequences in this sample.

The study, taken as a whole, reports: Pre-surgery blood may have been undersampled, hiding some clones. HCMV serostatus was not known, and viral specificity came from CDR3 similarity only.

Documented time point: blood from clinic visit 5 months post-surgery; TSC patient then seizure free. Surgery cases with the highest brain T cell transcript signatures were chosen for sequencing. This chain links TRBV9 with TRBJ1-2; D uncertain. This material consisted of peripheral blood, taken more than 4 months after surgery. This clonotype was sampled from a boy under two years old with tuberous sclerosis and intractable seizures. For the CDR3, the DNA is TGTGCCAGCAGCGTAGGGGGCTATGGCTACACCTTC. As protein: CASSVGGYGYTF.